This T cell receptor (beta chain) was captured by sequencing in a study of blood T cell repertoires in COVID-19. Whole-study context: Collection of acute and convalescent COVID-19 samples took place in the United States, Italy and Spain.

The CDR3 spans 17 residues. Germline assignment: CDR1 PRHDT and CDR2 FYEKMQ (reference sequence). V was clipped by 6 bases and J by 2 bases; unmatched bases: 11. This clone appeared a single time. The table came from immunoSEQ multiplex PCR; TCRdb's copy has only in-frame clones and leaves some out. The table has 120,000 to 150,000 clones, around four fifths seen once. Sequencing input: peripheral blood. The sequence was collected from a woman in her thirties or forties with active or convalescent COVID-19. J is TRBJ2-3 and V is TRBV13, with 10 bases lining up with TRBD2. CDR3 nucleotide sequence: TGTGCCAGCAGTCTAACAGGACTAGCGGATATCACAGATACGCAGTATTTT. Translated, it gives CASSLTGLADITDTQYF.